This TCR beta chain derives from a study of T cells in Graves' hyperthyroidism and ophthalmopathy. TCR beta CDR3 regions were amplified from RNA transcripts. A first-round RT-PCR of the TCR CDR3 used the HTBI primer set. TCRdb fed the multiplex PCR reads into MiXCR, producing one record per CDR3 protein. The sample contains about 250,000 distinct CDR3 sequences, approximately 23% of which appear only once. Ten or more counts support this clonotype. Trimming pared 2 bases from V and 4 bases from J, leaving 9 bases between. The CDR3 loop spans 13 amino acids. Germline V gives CDR1 GTSNPN, CDR2 SVGIG (reference sequence).

The sequencing input was blood. This clonotype originated in a woman aged 40 to 49 with Graves' ophthalmopathy. The V and J genes are TRBV30 and TRBJ1-5; D call uncertain. The DNA for the CDR3 is TGTGCCTGGAGTATGACTGGAAATCAGCCCCAGCATTTT. It yields the protein CAWSMTGNQPQHF.